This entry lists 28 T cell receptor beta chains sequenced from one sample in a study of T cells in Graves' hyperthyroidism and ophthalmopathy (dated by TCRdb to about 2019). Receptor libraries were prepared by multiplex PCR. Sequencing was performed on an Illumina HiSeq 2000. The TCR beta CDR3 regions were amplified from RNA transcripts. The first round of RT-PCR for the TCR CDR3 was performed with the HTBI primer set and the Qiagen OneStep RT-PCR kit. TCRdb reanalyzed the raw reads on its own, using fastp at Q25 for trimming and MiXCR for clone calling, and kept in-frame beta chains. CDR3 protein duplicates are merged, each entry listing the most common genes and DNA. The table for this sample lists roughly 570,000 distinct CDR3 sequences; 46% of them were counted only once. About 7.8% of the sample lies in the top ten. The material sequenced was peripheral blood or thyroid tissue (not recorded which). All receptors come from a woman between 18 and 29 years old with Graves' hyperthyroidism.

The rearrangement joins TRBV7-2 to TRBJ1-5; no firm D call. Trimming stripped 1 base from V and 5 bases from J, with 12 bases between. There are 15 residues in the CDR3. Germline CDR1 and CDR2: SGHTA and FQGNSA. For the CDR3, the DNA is TGTGCCAGCAGCTTAGATCCGGTTCCCGATCAGCCCCAGCATTTT. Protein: CASSLDPVPDQPQHF.

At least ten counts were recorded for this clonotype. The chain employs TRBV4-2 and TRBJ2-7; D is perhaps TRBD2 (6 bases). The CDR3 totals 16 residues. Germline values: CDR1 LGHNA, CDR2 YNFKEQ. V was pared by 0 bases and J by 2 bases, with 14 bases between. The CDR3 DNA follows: TGTGCCAGCAGCCAAGATAGGTCTAGCGAGACCTACGAGCAGTACTTC. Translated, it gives CASSQDRSSETYEQYF.

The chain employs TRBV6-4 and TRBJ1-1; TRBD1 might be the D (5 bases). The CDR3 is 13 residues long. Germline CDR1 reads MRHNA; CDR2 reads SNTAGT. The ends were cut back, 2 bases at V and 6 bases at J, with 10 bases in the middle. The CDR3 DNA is TGTGCCAGCAGTGACATAACAGGATCTGAAGCTTTCTTT. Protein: CASSDITGSEAFF.

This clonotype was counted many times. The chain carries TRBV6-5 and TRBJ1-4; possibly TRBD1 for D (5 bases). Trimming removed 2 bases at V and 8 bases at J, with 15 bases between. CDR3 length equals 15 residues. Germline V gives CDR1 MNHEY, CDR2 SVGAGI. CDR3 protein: CASSYQRQRREKLFF. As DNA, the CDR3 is TGTGCCAGCAGTTACCAGCGACAGCGCAGGGAAAAACTGTTTTTT.

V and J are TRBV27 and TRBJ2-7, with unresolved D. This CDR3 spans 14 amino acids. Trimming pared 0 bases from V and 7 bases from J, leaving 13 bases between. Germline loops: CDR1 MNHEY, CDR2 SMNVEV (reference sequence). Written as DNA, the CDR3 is TGTGCCAGCAGTTTATCGATCGGCCGGACGGAGCAGTACTTC. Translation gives CASSLSIGRTEQYF.

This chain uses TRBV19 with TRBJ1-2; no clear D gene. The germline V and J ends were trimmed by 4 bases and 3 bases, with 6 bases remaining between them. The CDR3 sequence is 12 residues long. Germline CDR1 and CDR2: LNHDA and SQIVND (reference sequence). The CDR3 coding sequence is TGTGCCAGTAGTAAGCTGCACTATGGCTACACCTTC. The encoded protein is CASSKLHYGYTF.

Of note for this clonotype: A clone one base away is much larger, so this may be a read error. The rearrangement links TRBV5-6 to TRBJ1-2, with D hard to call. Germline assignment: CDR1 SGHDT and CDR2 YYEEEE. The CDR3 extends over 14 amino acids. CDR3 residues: CAGSLPGIRYGYTF. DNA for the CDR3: TGTGCCGGCAGCTTGCCGGGGATTCGCTATGGCTACACCTTC.

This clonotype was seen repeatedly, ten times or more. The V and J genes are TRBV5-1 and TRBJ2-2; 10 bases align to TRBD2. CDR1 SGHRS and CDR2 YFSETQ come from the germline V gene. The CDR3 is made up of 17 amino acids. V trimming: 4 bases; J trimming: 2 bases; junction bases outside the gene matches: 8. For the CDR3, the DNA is TGCGCCAGCAGCGGGAACGGACTAGCGGACAACACCGGGGAGCTGTTTTTT. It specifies CASSGNGLADNTGELFF.

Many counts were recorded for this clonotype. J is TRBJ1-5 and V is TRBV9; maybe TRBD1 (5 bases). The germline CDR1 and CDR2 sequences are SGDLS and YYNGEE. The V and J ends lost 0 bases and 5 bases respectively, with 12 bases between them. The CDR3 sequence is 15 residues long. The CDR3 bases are TGTGCCAGCAGCGTAGATCCGCAGGGTGATCAGCCCCAGCATTTT. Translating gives CASSVDPQGDQPQHF. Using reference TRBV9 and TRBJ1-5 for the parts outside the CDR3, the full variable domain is DSGVTQTPKHLITATGQRVTLRCSPRSGDLSVYWYQQSLDQGLQFLIQYYNGEERAKGNILERFSAQQFPDLHSELNLSSLELGDSALYFCASSVDPQGDQPQHFGDGTRLSIL.

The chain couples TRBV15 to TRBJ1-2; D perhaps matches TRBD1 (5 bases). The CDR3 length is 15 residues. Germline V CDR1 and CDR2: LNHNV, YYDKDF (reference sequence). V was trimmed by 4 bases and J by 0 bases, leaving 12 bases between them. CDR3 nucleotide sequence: TGTGCCACCAGCACCCGGGACCGAACTAACTATGGCTACACCTTC. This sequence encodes CATSTRDRTNYGYTF.

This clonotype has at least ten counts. The CDR3 loop is CATSRQGETEAFF. The CDR3 nucleotides are TGTGCCACCAGCAGACAGGGGGAAACTGAAGCTTTCTTT. The chain has TRBV24-1 and TRBJ1-1; 9 nucleotides agree with TRBD1. CDR3 size: 13 residues. CDR1 and CDR2 (germline): KGHDR, SFDVKD. The trim removed 7 bases at V and 5 bases at J, leaving 4 bases unmatched.

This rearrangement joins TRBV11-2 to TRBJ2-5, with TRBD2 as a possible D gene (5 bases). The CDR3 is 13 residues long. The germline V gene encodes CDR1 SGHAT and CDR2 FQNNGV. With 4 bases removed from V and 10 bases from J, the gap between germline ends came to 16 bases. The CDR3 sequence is CASSSASEGSQYF. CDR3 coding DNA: TGTGCCAGCAGCTCTGCATCGGAAGGGAGCCAGTACTTC. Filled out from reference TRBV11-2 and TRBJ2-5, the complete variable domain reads EAGVAQSPRYKIIEKRQSVAFWCNPISGHATLYWYQQILGQGPKLLIQFQNNGVVDDSQLPKDRFSAERLKGVDSTLKIQPAKLEDSAVYLCASSSASEGSQYFGPGTRLLVL.

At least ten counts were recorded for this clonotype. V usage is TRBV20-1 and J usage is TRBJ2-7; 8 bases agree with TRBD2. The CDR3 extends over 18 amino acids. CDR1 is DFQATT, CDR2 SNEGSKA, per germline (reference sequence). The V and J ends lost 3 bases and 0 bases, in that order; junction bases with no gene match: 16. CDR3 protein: CSASSEEGSGTFSYEQYF. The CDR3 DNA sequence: TGCAGTGCTAGTTCTGAGGAGGGTAGCGGGACCTTCTCCTACGAGCAGTACTTC.

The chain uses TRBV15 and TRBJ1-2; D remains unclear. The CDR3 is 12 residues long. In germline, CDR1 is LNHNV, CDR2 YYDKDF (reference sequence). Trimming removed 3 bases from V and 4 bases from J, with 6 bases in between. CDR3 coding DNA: TGTGCCACCAGCAGCCCCGGCTATGGCTACACCTTC. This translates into CATSSPGYGYTF. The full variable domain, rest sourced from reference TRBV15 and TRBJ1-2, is DAMVIQNPRYQVTQFGKPVTLSCSQTLNHNVMYWYQQKSSQAPKLLFHYYDKDFNNEADTPDNFQSRRPNTSFCFLDIRSPGLGDTAMYLCATSSPGYGYTFGSGTRLTVV.

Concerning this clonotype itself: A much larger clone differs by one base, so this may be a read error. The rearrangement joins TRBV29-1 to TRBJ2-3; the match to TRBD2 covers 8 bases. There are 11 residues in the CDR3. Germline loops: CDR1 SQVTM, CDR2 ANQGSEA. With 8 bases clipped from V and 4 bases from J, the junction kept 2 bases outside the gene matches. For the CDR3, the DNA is TGCAGCTTGGGACTAGCAGATACGCAGTATTTT. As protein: CSLGLADTQYF.

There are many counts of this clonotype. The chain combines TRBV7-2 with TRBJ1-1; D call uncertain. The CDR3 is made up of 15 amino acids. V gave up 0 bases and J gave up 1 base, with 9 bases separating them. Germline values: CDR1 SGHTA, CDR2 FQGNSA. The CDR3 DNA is TGTGCCAGCAGCTTAGCGCAGCTCAGGAACACTGAAGCTTTCTTT. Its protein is CASSLAQLRNTEAFF. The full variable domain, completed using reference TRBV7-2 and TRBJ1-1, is GAGVSQSPSNKVTEKGKDVELRCDPISGHTALYWYRQSLGQGLEFLIYFQGNSAPDKSGLPSDRFSAERTGGSVSTLTIQRTQQEDSAVYLCASSLAQLRNTEAFFGQGTRLTVV.

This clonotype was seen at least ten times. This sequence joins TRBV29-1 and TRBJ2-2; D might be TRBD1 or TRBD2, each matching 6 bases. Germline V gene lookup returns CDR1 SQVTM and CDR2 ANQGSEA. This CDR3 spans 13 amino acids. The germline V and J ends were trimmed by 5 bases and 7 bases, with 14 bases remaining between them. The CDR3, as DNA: TGCAGCGTTAAGGGGGGAGGTAACGGGGAGCTGTTTTTT. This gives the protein CSVKGGGNGELFF.

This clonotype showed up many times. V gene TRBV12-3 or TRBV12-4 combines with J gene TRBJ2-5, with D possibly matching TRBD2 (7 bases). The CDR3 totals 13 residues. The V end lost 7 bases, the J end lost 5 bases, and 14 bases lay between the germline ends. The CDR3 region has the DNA TGTGCCAGCACTCCGGGGGGCTTCGAGACCCAGTACTTC. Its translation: CASTPGGFETQYF.

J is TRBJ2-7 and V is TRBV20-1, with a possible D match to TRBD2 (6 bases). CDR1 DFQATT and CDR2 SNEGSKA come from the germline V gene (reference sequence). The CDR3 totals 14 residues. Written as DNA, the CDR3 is TGCAGCACCTCGGGAGCCCCGACTTCCTACGAGCAGTACTTC. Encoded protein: CSTSGAPTSYEQYF.

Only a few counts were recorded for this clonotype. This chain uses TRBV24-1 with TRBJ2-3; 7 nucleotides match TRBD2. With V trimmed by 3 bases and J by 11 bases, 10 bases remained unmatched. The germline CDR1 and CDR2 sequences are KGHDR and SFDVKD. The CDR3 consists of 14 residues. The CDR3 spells CATSDHRDYNEQYF. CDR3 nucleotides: TGTGCCACCAGTGATCATCGGGACTACAATGAGCAGTATTTT.

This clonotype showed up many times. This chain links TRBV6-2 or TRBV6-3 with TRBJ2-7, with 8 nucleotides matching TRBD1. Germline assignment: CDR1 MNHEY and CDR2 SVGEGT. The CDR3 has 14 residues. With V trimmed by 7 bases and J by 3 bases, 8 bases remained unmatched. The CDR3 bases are TGTGCCAGCACCTCGGGGACAGGAGTCTACGAGCAGTACTTC. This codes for CASTSGTGVYEQYF.

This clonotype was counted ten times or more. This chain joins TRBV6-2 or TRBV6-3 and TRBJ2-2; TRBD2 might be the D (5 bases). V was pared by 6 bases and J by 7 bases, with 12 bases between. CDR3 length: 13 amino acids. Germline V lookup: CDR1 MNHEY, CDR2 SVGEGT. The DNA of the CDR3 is TGTGCCAGCAGCTTTGTTCGGGACGGGGAGCTGTTTTTT. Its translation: CASSFVRDGELFF.

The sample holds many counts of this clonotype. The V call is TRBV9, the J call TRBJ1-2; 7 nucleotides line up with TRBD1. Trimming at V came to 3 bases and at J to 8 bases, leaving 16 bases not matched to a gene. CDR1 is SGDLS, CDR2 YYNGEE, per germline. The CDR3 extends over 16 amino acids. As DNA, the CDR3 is TGTGCCAGCAGCGCCGGAGGCTACAGGGGAAATGAGGGCTACACCTTC. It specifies CASSAGGYRGNEGYTF.

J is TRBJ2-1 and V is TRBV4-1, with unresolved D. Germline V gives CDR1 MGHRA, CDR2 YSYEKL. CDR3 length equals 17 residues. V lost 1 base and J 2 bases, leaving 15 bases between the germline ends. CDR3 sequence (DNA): TGCGCCAGCAGCCAAGCATTAACCAACCCGACCTACAATGAGCAGTTCTTC. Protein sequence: CASSQALTNPTYNEQFF.

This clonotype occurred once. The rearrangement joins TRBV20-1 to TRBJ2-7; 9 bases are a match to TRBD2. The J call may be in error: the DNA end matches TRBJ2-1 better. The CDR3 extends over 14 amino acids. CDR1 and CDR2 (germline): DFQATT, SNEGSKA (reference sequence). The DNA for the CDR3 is TGCAGTGCAAGTAGCGGGAGTTCCTACAATGAGCAGTTCTTC. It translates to CSASSGSSYNEQFF.

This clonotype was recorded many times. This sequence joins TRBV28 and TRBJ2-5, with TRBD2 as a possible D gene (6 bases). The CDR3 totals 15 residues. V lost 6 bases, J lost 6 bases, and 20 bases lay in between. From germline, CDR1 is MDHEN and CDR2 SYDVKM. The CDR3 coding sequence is TGTGCCAGCAGCCGAGCGGGTGCGGTGGGAAAGACCCAGTACTTC. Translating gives CASSRAGAVGKTQYF.

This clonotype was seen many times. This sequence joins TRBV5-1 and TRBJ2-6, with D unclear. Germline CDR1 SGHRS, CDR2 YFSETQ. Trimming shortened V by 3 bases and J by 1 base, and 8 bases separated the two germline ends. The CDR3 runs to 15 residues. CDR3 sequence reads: CASSYSPSGANVLTF. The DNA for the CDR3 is TGCGCCAGCAGCTATAGTCCGTCTGGGGCCAACGTCCTGACTTTC.

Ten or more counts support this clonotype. The CDR3 spells CAISARLDQETQYF. The CDR3 DNA reads TGTGCCATCAGCGCTCGACTAGACCAAGAGACCCAGTACTTC. The genes are TRBV10-3 and TRBJ2-5, with D possibly matching TRBD2 (6 bases). The germline V and J ends were trimmed by 6 bases and 0 bases, with 11 bases remaining between them. The CDR3 totals 14 residues. Germline CDR1 ENHRY, CDR2 SYGVKD.